In this sample, the clone carrying this T cell receptor (beta chain) turned up a few times. Its antigen is still unknown. TCRdb used MiXCR to reprocess the reads, holding one entry per CDR3 protein. The repertoire has around 550,000 distinct CDR3 sequences, around a quarter of them found once; the top ten carry roughly 13%. The sample comes from a study of T cell repertoires in cytomegalovirus infection. Study as a whole: Public signatures in TCR beta pointed to CMV infection and matching HLA type.

Overall study findings and caveats: Summed public TCR beta family frequency identified CMV carriers bearing the relevant HLA. The study found HLA-C-restricted CMV-specific TCR beta clonotypes dominating the ex vivo response.

The V and J ends lost 0 bases and 6 bases respectively, with 11 bases between them. The V gene's germline CDR1 is SGHVT and CDR2 SQSDAQ. This CDR3 contains 14 residues. Sequenced material: PBMCs. The V gene is TRBV7-4, the J gene TRBJ1-2; D might be TRBD1 (5 bases). The source of this sequence is a human donor in good health (CMV status not recorded). Some clones in this sample may be carry-over from other donors' samples. The CDR3 DNA reads TGTGCCAGCAGCTTAGCGCGGGCGGGGGATGGCTACACCTTC. It yields the protein CASSLARAGDGYTF.